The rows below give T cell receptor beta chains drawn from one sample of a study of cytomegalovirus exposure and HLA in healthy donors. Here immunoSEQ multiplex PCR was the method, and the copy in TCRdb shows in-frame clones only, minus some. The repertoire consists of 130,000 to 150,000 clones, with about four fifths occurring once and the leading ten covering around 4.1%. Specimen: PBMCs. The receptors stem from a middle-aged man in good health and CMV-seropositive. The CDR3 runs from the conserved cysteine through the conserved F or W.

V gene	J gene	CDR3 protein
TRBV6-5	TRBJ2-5	CASSSLAGGTGGTQYF
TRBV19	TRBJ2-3	CASSIGTGWYF
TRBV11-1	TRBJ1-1	CASSLGRGRGGTEAFF
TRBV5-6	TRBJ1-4	CASSSLGLANEKLFF
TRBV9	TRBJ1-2	CASSVVQGGGYGYTF
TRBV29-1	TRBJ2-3	CSVTKLTGRTDTQYF
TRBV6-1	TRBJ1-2	CASSRTDMTF
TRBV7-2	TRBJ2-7	CASSTGAGGYEQYF
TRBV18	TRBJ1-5	CASSPGHNSNQPQHF
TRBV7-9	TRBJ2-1	CASSIQYNEQFF
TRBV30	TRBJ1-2	CAWSSYTKANYGYTF
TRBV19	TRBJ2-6	CASSRRDRPHSGANVLTF
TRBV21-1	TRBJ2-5	CASSTSGQREETQYF
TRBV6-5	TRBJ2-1	CASSYNWEQFF
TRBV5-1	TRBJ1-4	CASTRTGLRGAVNEKLFF
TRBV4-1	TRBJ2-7	CASSQNGGVLREQYF
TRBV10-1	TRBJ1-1	CASSRDTSTTEAFF
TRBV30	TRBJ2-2	CAWRGGRLAGAASNTGELFF
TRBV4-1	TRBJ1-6	CASSQDSRGVAPLHF
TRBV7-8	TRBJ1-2	CASSRDSPNYGYTF
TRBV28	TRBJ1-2	CASTIETVSYGYTF
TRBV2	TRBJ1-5	CASRVIGNQPQHF
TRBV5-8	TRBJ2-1	CASSFGTMGGNEQFF
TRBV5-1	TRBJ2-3	CASSSTGWLTDTQYF
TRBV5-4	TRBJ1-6	CASSLAGGESPLHF
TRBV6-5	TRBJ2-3	CASRSGFSTDTQYF
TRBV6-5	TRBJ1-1	CASQTGYSGTEAFF
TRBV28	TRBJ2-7	CASGEGSYEQYF
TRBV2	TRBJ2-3	CASGPGLETDTQYF
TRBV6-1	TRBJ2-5	CASSEAFGGFQETQYF
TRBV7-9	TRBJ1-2	CASSFGSGYTF
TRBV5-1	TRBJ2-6	CASRAYGGAGANVLTF
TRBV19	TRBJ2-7	CASSTRTGSYEQYF
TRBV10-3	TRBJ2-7	CAISDGGLAVYEQYF
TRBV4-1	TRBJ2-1	CASSPPSSGEQFF
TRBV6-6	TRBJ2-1	CASSLGTDSYNEQFF
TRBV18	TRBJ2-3	CASSPPGSSRGITDTQYF
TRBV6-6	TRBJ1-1	CASSLQGEAFF
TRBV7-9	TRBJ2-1	CASTNLAGAVNEQFF
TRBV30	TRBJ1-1	CANGFRGTANTEAFF
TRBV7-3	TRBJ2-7	CASSYGPTYEQYF
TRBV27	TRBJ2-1	CASSTTAGGPRNEQFF
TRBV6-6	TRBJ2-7	CASIGGGTSGYEQYF
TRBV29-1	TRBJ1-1	CSVGTGWVNTEAFF
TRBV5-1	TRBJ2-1	CASSQGTSGSPQFF
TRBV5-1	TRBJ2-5	CASSPGRRGPETQYF
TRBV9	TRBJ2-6	CASSVIAGANVLTF
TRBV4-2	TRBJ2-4	CASSQARGRNIQYF
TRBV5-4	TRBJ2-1	CASSLGLYEQFF